Below are 21 T cell receptor beta chains sequenced from a single sample in a study of graft-versus-host responses after intestinal transplantation. What these receptors recognize is not known. Clones were sequenced by immunoSEQ multiplex PCR, and TCRdb holds only the in-frame ones, with some missing. Here the sample spans about 90,000 clones, about 93% being singletons. The sample consisted of unstimulated CD8+ T cells sorted from spleen or lymph node cells, taken before transplant. These receptors originate from a human donor who was the organ donor for an intestinal transplant.

The chain joins TRBV5-1 to TRBJ2-3, with D perhaps matching TRBD2 (5 bases). This CDR3 spans 18 amino acids. The V end lost 0 bases, the J end lost 2 bases, and 19 bases lay between the germline ends. Per the germline V gene, CDR1 is SGHRS and CDR2 is YFSETQ. The CDR3 coding sequence is TGCGCCAGCAGCTTGGAGGCTGCGGGCTTCTCTCCCACAGATACGCAGTATTTT. The encoded protein is CASSLEAAGFSPTDTQYF.

The chain employs TRBV7-9 and TRBJ1-2, with 9 nucleotides matching TRBD1. CDR3 size: 14 residues. Germline V gene sequence: CDR1 SEHNR, CDR2 FQNEAQ (reference sequence). J lost 6 bases, V lost 5 bases, and 7 bases had no gene match. DNA of the CDR3: TGTGCCAGCAGCCCAAAGACAGGGGGAGATGGCTACACCTTC. Protein sequence: CASSPKTGGDGYTF.

The chain is built from TRBV5-1 and TRBJ1-4, with 7 bases aligning to TRBD1. V dropped 2 bases and J dropped 8; count of bases not matched to a gene: 12. The germline gives CDR1 SGHRS, CDR2 YFSETQ. The CDR3 covers 16 residues. The CDR3 loop reads CASSLTRQGVGEKLFF. DNA of the CDR3: TGCGCCAGCAGCTTAACACGACAGGGTGTAGGAGAAAAACTGTTTTTT.

This chain links TRBV6-5 with TRBJ2-1; 7 bases fit TRBD1. Germline V lookup: CDR1 MNHEY, CDR2 SVGAGI. Trimming took 2 bases from V and 9 from J; bases not matched to a gene: 7. The CDR3 totals 14 residues. Here the CDR3 reads CASSYPTGHGEQFF. In nucleotides, the CDR3 is TGTGCCAGCAGTTACCCGACAGGGCATGGTGAGCAGTTCTTC.

The table lists this clone with a count of one. This rearrangement joins TRBV19 to TRBJ2-1, with TRBD2 identical over 11 bases. Germline lookup yields CDR1 LNHDA and CDR2 SQIVND (reference sequence). The ends lost 7 bases at V and 4 bases at J; junction bases unmatched: 6. The CDR3 is made up of 15 amino acids. The chain's CDR3 is CASNFVAGGYNEQFF. CDR3 nucleotide sequence: TGTGCCAGTAACTTCGTAGCGGGAGGGTACAATGAGCAGTTCTTC.

The genes are TRBV19 and TRBJ1-3; perhaps TRBD1 as D (5 bases). This CDR3 has 19 amino acids. The ends were cut back, 9 bases at V and 0 bases at J, with 27 bases in the middle. The germline V gene has CDR1 LNHDA and CDR2 SQIVND (reference sequence). The chain's CDR3 is CASARGFAGLLNSGNTIYF. The CDR3, as DNA: TGTGCCAGCGCCCGGGGCTTCGCGGGACTCCTAAACTCTGGAAACACCATATATTTT.

A note on this clone: A read error is likely, as this CDR3 ends without the conserved phenylalanine or tryptophan. The chain combines TRBV5-1 with TRBJ1-2; D call uncertain. Germline lookup yields CDR1 SGHRS and CDR2 YFSETQ. V was cut by 0 bases and J by 0 bases, with 3 bases left in between. This CDR3 contains 13 residues. This CDR3 reads CASSLGTNYGYTL. CDR3 bases: TGCGCCAGCAGCTTGGGGACTAACTATGGCTACACCCTC.

The rearrangement links TRBV29-1 to TRBJ2-7; 7 positions agree with TRBD1. The CDR3 totals 16 residues. The V gene's germline CDR1 is SQVTM and CDR2 ANQGSEA. Trimming removed 4 bases from V and 4 bases from J; junction bases left unmatched: 16. The DNA of the CDR3 is TGCAGCGTTGGGGGGACAGACTCCCCCTCCCCGTACGAGCAGTACTTC. As protein: CSVGGTDSPSPYEQYF.

A single count supports this clone. This sequence joins TRBV4-3 and TRBJ2-3, with 9 bases that match TRBD2. Germline V gene sequence: CDR1 LGHNA, CDR2 YSLEER. V gave up 1 base and J gave up 3 bases; unmatched junction bases: 11. CDR3 length equals 18 residues. This CDR3 is CASSQVIRIAGETDTQYF. Written as DNA, the CDR3 is TGCGCCAGCAGCCAAGTTATAAGAATAGCGGGAGAGACAGATACGCAGTATTTT.

The chain carries TRBV4-3 and TRBJ2-3; D unclear. CDR3 length equals 16 residues. Germline CDR1 LGHNA, CDR2 YSLEER. V was clipped by 1 base and J by 4 bases, with 15 bases between them. The CDR3 loop reads CASSQAETSVSDTQYF. As DNA, the CDR3 is TGCGCCAGCAGCCAAGCGGAGACGAGCGTATCAGATACGCAGTATTTT.

The chain joins TRBV4-2 to TRBJ2-6; 12 bases line up with TRBD1. V trimming: 0 bases; J trimming: 3 bases; junction bases outside the gene matches: 6. This CDR3 region has 19 residues. Per the germline V gene, CDR1 is LGHNA and CDR2 is YNFKEQ. For the CDR3, the DNA is TGTGCCAGCAGCCAAGAGGCCGGGACAGGGGGCAGTGGGGCCAACGTCCTGACTTTC. This codes for CASSQEAGTGGSGANVLTF.

Notes on this clone: One junction end disagrees with the germline gene, perhaps due to a read error. The genes are TRBV5-7 and TRBJ1-4, with 7 positions matching TRBD1. TRBV5-7 is sorted into the ORF group, with uncertain function. The CDR3 is made up of 13 amino acids. The CDR3 loop reads CAGRPTGDEKLFF. The DNA of the CDR3 is TGTGCCGGCAGACCTACAGGGGATGAAAAACTGTTTTTT.

The gene calls are TRBV11-2 and TRBJ2-3; D not resolved. This CDR3 comprises 13 residues. V shed 6 bases and J shed 9 bases, with 16 bases lying between them. Germline values: CDR1 SGHAT, CDR2 FQNNGV. CDR3 region: CASSPNAAFTQYF. In DNA, the CDR3 is TGTGCCAGCAGTCCTAATGCGGCATTCACGCAGTATTTT. Looking up the rest from reference TRBV11-2 and TRBJ2-3 gives the full variable domain: EAGVAQSPRYKIIEKRQSVAFWCNPISGHATLYWYQQILGQGPKLLIQFQNNGVVDDSQLPKDRFSAERLKGVDSTLKIQPAKLEDSAVYLCASSPNAAFTQYFGPGTRLTVL.

CDR3 region: CASSLGGRGGYPNTGELFF. The CDR3 nucleotides read TGTGCCAGTAGTCTGGGGGGTCGGGGGGGCTATCCGAACACCGGGGAGCTGTTTTTT. The chain joins TRBV19 to TRBJ2-2; 8 bases are a match to TRBD2. The CDR3 is made up of 19 amino acids. V was clipped by 5 bases and J by 0 bases; unmatched bases: 14. Per the germline V gene, CDR1 is LNHDA and CDR2 is SQIVND (reference sequence). Based on the CDR3 plus reference TRBV19 and TRBJ2-2, the full variable domain is DGGITQSPKYLFRKEGQNVTLSCEQNLNHDAMYWYRQDPGQGLRLIYYSQIVNDFQKGDIAEGYSVSREKKESFPLTVTSAQKNPTAFYLCASSLGGRGGYPNTGELFFGEGSRLTVL.

The table lists this clone with a count of one. This chain joins TRBV27 and TRBJ2-1; 8 nucleotides align to TRBD1. This CDR3 is 12 amino acids long. Germline-derived CDR1 and CDR2 are MNHEY and SMNVEV (reference sequence). V was clipped by 11 bases and J by 5 bases; unmatched bases: 5. CDR3 region: CASGDRHNEQFF. The CDR3 DNA is TGTGCCTCGGGGGACAGGCACAATGAGCAGTTCTTC.

This clone was seen only once. This chain connects TRBV4-1 to TRBJ2-4, with 8 bases that match TRBD2. V was clipped by 0 bases and J by 14 bases; unmatched bases: 6. The CDR3 length is 13 residues. CDR1 MGHRA and CDR2 YSYEKL come from the germline V gene. The CDR3 loop is CASSQDEGLEEYF. In DNA form, the CDR3 reads TGCGCCAGCAGCCAAGATGAGGGACTAGAAGAGTACTTC.

J is TRBJ2-1 and V is TRBV4-3; tentatively, D is TRBD1 (6 bases). V dropped 5 bases and J dropped 0 bases, with 11 bases sitting between them. The CDR3 totals 15 residues. CDR1 is LGHNA and CDR2 is YSLEER in the germline V gene. The CDR3 nucleotides are TGCGCCAGCAGCACCGACAGGAGCTCCTACAATGAGCAGTTCTTC. This sequence encodes CASSTDRSSYNEQFF.

The V call is TRBV19, the J call TRBJ2-1, with 8 bases fitting TRBD1. Unmatched junction bases numbered 17, after V lost 6 bases and J lost 10 bases. The CDR3 contains 16 residues. Germline CDR1 LNHDA, CDR2 SQIVND (reference sequence). In DNA, the CDR3 is TGTGCCAGTAGCATAATTACAGGGGGAGAAAACCGGGAGCAGTTCTTC. Residues: CASSIITGGENREQFF.

The chain combines TRBV4-3 with TRBJ1-2, with a possible D match to TRBD1 (6 bases). From germline, CDR1 is LGHNA and CDR2 YSLEER. Between the trimmed V and J ends, which lost 0 bases and 5 bases, there was a span of 10 bases. The CDR3 loop spans 14 amino acids. This CDR3 is CASSQERQVYGYTF. The CDR3 coding sequence is TGCGCCAGCAGCCAAGAGAGACAGGTTTATGGCTACACCTTC.

The chain carries TRBV10-3 and TRBJ2-1; TRBD2 might be the D (5 bases). CDR3 length: 12 amino acids. The germline V gene encodes CDR1 ENHRY and CDR2 SYGVKD. Trimming left V 4 bases short and J 9 bases short, with 10 bases between. The CDR3 loop is CAISVDLGEQFF. The CDR3 region has the DNA TGTGCCATCAGTGTGGACTTGGGTGAGCAGTTCTTC.

V usage is TRBV7-6 and J usage is TRBJ1-1; no clear D. Germline V gene data show CDR1 as SGHVS and CDR2 as FNYEAQ. V was cut by 4 bases and J by 4 bases, with 16 bases left in between. This CDR3 is built from 15 residues. The CDR3 loop reads CASSSGGLGSTEAFF. The CDR3 nucleotides read TGTGCCAGCAGCTCCGGAGGATTAGGGAGCACTGAAGCTTTCTTT.